This record covers a single T cell receptor (beta chain). This clone was seen a handful of times. Its antigen specificity is not known. No clone much larger than this one lies a single base away; base qualities are absent. This sample is drawn from a study of blood T cell repertoires in COVID-19 (dated by TCRdb to the early 2020s). About the full investigation: Samples covering the acute and convalescent phases of COVID-19 were provided by collaborators in the United States, Italy and Spain. The samples were drawn from the first 160 participants of the ongoing ImmuneRACE study and from 1,200 or so subjects provided by 6 global collaborators. The prospective study material was composed of cDNA or gDNA derived from T cells, B-cell-depleted T cells, or PBMCs. The dataset comprised deeply sampled blood TCRbeta repertoires from subjects exposed to, actively infected with, or recovered from COVID-19. Sample metadata almost always included a de-identified subject ID, COVID-19 status, age in years and sex. The repertoires were made available in a free public database intended to serve as a resource for research on the immune response to SARS-CoV-2. Where available, HLA class I and class II types were taken from metadata supplied by the sample provider and were not determined by assay-based typing.

Whole blood was collected in K2EDTA tubes by collaborating institutions according to the institutions' own protocols. For TCRbeta analysis, collaborators shipped samples as frozen whole blood, isolated PBMCs, or DNA extracted from either of those sample types. The immunoSEQ Assay, a bias-controlled multiplex PCR, was used to amplify TCRbeta CDR3 regions from genomic DNA. The authors' pipeline ran thus. The number of nucleated cells in each sample was estimated by amplification of reference gene primers within the assay. Sequence reads were collapsed and filtered to measure the absolute abundance of every unique TCRbeta CDR3 rearrangement. Productive Simpson clonality was computed per sample as the square root of Simpson's diversity index over productive rearrangements. TCRdb took this table from immuneACCESS and kept in-frame rearrangements with V and J called. Such tables lack part of the clones; where checked against another copy, unresolved V genes explain under half of the gap, and the rest is unexplained. The DNA was the basis for D and trimming; V, J and clone size are from that table. The sample table contains tens of thousands of clones; only one count was recorded for almost 85% of them. Clones ranked in the top ten supply 1% to 1.5% of the sample.

The study at large found these results: The quantity of clinical and demographic metadata differed by source and by participant and was supplied without curation.

The sequence was collected from a woman older than 75 with acute or convalescent COVID-19. Sequencing used peripheral blood.

The CDR3 is CASSPFPVGTGELFF. In nucleotides, the sequence is TGTGCCAGCAGCCCCTTCCCCGTCGGCACCGGGGAGCTGTTTTTT. This chain is built from TRBV2 and TRBJ2-2, with no confidently assigned D gene. Taken from cysteine to phenylalanine, the CDR3 has 15 residues. CDR3 DNA only is kept here, 45 bases in frame from base 1. From a lookup of the germline V gene, CDR1 and CDR2 are SNHLY and FYNNEI. V is shortened by 6 bases, J by 4 bases, and the region joining them spans 15 bases. The CDR3 plus the reference TRBV2 and TRBJ2-2 genes for the other parts give the full variable domain: EPEVTQTPSHQVTQMGQEVILRCVPISNHLYFYWYRQILGQKVEFLVSFYNNEISEKSEIFDDQFSVERPDGSNFTLKIRSTKLEDSAMYFCASSPFPVGTGELFFGEGSRLTVL.